These T cell receptor beta chains were read from a single sample in a study of CD8+ T cells in alopecia areata. This table comes from immunoSEQ multiplex PCR, and its TCRdb copy is limited to in-frame clones, with some not included. Of roughly 180,000 clones in the sample, 51% were seen once. The source was CD8+ T cells sorted from blood, collected around week 53, from a patient treated with tofacitinib. The receptors originated from a human donor with alopecia areata. CDR3s include the opening cysteine and the closing phenylalanine or tryptophan. D genes are given only for firm matches. Expanded clones are given a class, and other clones once, few, many or no size at all.

d_call,j_call,clone_size,v_call,cdr3_nt,cdr3_aa
NA,TRBJ2-2,NA,TRBV30,TGTGCCTGGACCGAGGGATTAGCCGCCGGGGAGCTGTTTTTT,CAWTEGLAAGELFF
NA,TRBJ2-7,once,TRBV7-9,TGTGCCAGCAGCCTCGATCTCAGTGGATCCTACGAGCAGTACTTC,CASSLDLSGSYEQYF
TRBD2,TRBJ2-5,NA,TRBV5-1,TGCGCCAGCAGCTTGGCGGGGGGGCCTGTACAAGAGACCCAGTACTTC,CASSLAGGPVQETQYF
NA,TRBJ1-1,few,TRBV30,TGTGCCTGGAGTGGAGGGGCAGCGAGCACTGAAGCTTTCTTT,CAWSGGAASTEAFF
TRBD2,TRBJ2-1,NA,TRBV4-3,TGCGCCAGCGGGGGGGTTCTCCTCAATGAGCAGTTCTTC,CASGGVLLNEQFF
TRBD1,TRBJ2-5,few,TRBV29-1,TGCAGCGTGGGTTACAGGGGCAACCAAGAGACCCAGTACTTC,CSVGYRGNQETQYF
NA,TRBJ1-1,few,TRBV5-1,TGCGCCAGCAGCCGACGGGGAACCCCTGAAGCTTTCTTT,CASSRRGTPEAFF
TRBD1,TRBJ1-1,NA,TRBV6-5,TGTGCCAGCAGTTACTCGAGGGGGCACGACACTGAAGCTTTCTTT,CASSYSRGHDTEAFF
NA,TRBJ1-5,NA,TRBV5-1,TGCGCCAGCAGCTTAACCGGGGGCGATCAGCCCCAGCATTTT,CASSLTGGDQPQHF
TRBD1,TRBJ2-7,NA,TRBV6-5,TGTGCCAGCAGTTACGGACAGGGGGCCGGCTACGAGCAGTACTTC,CASSYGQGAGYEQYF
NA,TRBJ2-3,NA,TRBV10-2,TGCGCCAGCAGTGGTTTGCAGGATAGCACAGATACGCAGTATTTT,CASSGLQDSTDTQYF
NA,TRBJ2-3,few,TRBV6-6,TGTGCCAGCAGTAACCCAACGAGACTAGGCACAGATACGCAGTATTTT,CASSNPTRLGTDTQYF
TRBD2,TRBJ2-7,NA,TRBV4-2,TGTGCCAGCAGCCAAGAAGCCCCGGGACTAGCAGCTGACGAGCAGTACTTC,CASSQEAPGLAADEQYF
NA,TRBJ2-2,NA,TRBV30,TGTGCCCGGCGCAGCGGCGCGAACACCGGGGAGCTGTTTTTT,CARRSGANTGELFF
NA,TRBJ1-2,NA,TRBV25-1,TGTGCCAGCAGTGAATATCTTGGCTACACCTTC,CASSEYLGYTF
NA,TRBJ1-2,NA,TRBV7-2,TGTGCCAGCAGCTCGTCCCGGTTCGGAACAGTTCTTGGCTACACCTTC,CASSSSRFGTVLGYTF
NA,TRBJ1-2,NA,TRBV12-5,TGTGCTAGTGGTTTCAACCAGAGGGCTGGCTACACCTTC,CASGFNQRAGYTF
TRBD1,TRBJ2-1,NA,TRBV13,TGTGCCAGCAGCGGCCCCAGGGGGAGCTCCTACAATGAGCAGTTCTTC,CASSGPRGSSYNEQFF
NA,TRBJ1-2,NA,TRBV27,TGTGCCAGCAGTTTCTCAGCAGGGTCTGGCTACACCTTC,CASSFSAGSGYTF
TRBD1,TRBJ2-7,few,TRBV14,TGTGCCAGTTCGCGGACAGGGGCTTTCGTCGACGAGCAGTACTTC,CASSRTGAFVDEQYF
NA,TRBJ2-3,NA,TRBV14,TGTGCCAGCAGCCGAGACGACCTAGGTCTCTTCACAGATACGCAGTATTTT,CASSRDDLGLFTDTQYF
NA,TRBJ2-7,NA,TRBV9,TGTGCCAGCAGCGTAGGGGGAGACGACTCCTACGAGCAGTACTTC,CASSVGGDDSYEQYF
TRBD1,TRBJ2-5,NA,TRBV6-5,TGTGCCAGCAGACGCGGACAGGGGGTGCGGGAGACCCAGTACTTC,CASRRGQGVRETQYF
NA,TRBJ2-7,many,TRBV7-9,TGTGCTGTCCCTCGTCCCTCCTACTACGAGCAGTACTTC,CAVPRPSYYEQYF
NA,TRBJ1-5,NA,TRBV30,TGTGCCTGGACTACCATGGGGGGACAGCCCCAGCATTTT,CAWTTMGGQPQHF
NA,TRBJ2-7,few,TRBV27,TGTGCCAGCAGTTTTCACGGATCCTACGAGCAGTACTTC,CASSFHGSYEQYF
TRBD1,TRBJ1-2,NA,TRBV4-1,TGCGCCAGCAGCCAAGTCGCTGGACAGGGGGATGGCTACACCTTC,CASSQVAGQGDGYTF
NA,TRBJ1-3,NA,TRBV4-2,TGTGCCAGCAGCCAAGATCATGACAGTCCTGGAAACACCATATATTTT,CASSQDHDSPGNTIYF
TRBD2,TRBJ2-1,once,TRBV2,TGTGCCAGCAGTGCAACTAGCGGGGGGCGAAGTGAGCAGTTCTTC,CASSATSGGRSEQFF
TRBD2,TRBJ2-3,NA,TRBV9,TGTGCCAGCAGCGTAGGCGCCGGGGGGGCGGATACGCAGTATTTT,CASSVGAGGADTQYF
TRBD2,TRBJ2-5,NA,TRBV5-1,TGCGCCAGCAGCTTGGACCTAGCGGGGAAAGAGACCCAGTACTTC,CASSLDLAGKETQYF
TRBD2,TRBJ2-3,NA,TRBV25-1,TGTGCCAGCAGTGGAGATAGCGGGGGGCCCACAGATACGCAGTATTTT,CASSGDSGGPTDTQYF
NA,TRBJ2-5,once,TRBV6-5,TGTGCCAGCAGTCCGCAGGGGTTCGACCAAGAGACCCAGTACTTC,CASSPQGFDQETQYF
NA,TRBJ1-2,once,TRBV5-6,TGTGCCAGCAGCCGGGAGGGCCTCTATGGCTACACCTTC,CASSREGLYGYTF
NA,TRBJ1-1,few,TRBV5-4,TGTGCCAGCAGCTTGGGACAGGTAAACACTGAAGCTTTCTTT,CASSLGQVNTEAFF
NA,TRBJ2-7,few,TRBV11-2,TGTGCCAGCAGCTTACCACAGGGCTACGAGCAGTACTTC,CASSLPQGYEQYF
NA,TRBJ1-5,NA,TRBV9,TGTGCCAGCAGCCCCCGAGACGGGGAGAATCAGCCCCAGCATTTT,CASSPRDGENQPQHF
NA,TRBJ1-2,once,TRBV15,TGTGCCACCAGCGGTTACGGCCCGGACAGTCTCTATGGCTACACCTTC,CATSGYGPDSLYGYTF
TRBD2,TRBJ2-1,NA,TRBV2,TGTGCCAGCAGTGAACTTGGACTAGCGGAGGACAATGAGCAGTTCTTC,CASSELGLAEDNEQFF
TRBD2,TRBJ2-6,NA,TRBV9,TGTGCCAGCAGCTCTTTTAAAGGGACTAGCGGAGAGTCTTTAAGGGCCAACGTCCTGACTTTC,CASSSFKGTSGESLRANVLTF
NA,TRBJ2-1,few,TRBV4-1,TGCGCCAGCAGCCAAGACGGCGAGGTGGATGAGCAGTTCTTC,CASSQDGEVDEQFF
NA,TRBJ2-1,NA,TRBV9,TGTGCCAGCAGCGCCTCAGGGACCGAGGGCAATGAGCAGTTCTTC,CASSASGTEGNEQFF
TRBD1,TRBJ1-6,few,TRBV4-3,TGCGCCAGCAGCCCAGACAGGGGGCGCGGTTCACCCCTCCACTTT,CASSPDRGRGSPLHF
NA,TRBJ2-4,NA,TRBV30,TGTGCCTGGAGTGTACGCTACCTTCAGTACTTC,CAWSVRYLQYF
TRBD1,TRBJ2-1,NA,TRBV27,TGTGCCAGCAGTTTGGGACAGGGGGCCAATGAGCAGTTCTTC,CASSLGQGANEQFF
TRBD1,TRBJ1-4,NA,TRBV23-1,TGCGCCAGCAGTCAAGGTTTACAGGGGGGTAATGAAAAACTGTTTTTT,CASSQGLQGGNEKLFF
NA,TRBJ1-1,NA,TRBV13,TGTGCCAGCAGGTCCGGGGTGAACACTGAAGCTTTCTTT,CASRSGVNTEAFF
NA,TRBJ2-6,few,TRBV27,TGTGCCAGCAGTTTATCGTCGGGGACCGGGGCCAACGTCCTGACTTTC,CASSLSSGTGANVLTF
NA,TRBJ2-5,NA,TRBV4-3,TGCGCCAGCAGCCACCCTGACGGGGGGACCCAGTACTTC,CASSHPDGGTQYF
NA,TRBJ2-1,NA,TRBV29-1,TGCAGCGTTGAGCCCACCGGAGGGGATGAGCAGTTCTTC,CSVEPTGGDEQFF
TRBD1,TRBJ1-2,NA,TRBV11-2,TGTGCCAGCAGCTTAGGTCCCGGGACAGGGGGCGAAAGGATCTATGGCTACACCTTC,CASSLGPGTGGERIYGYTF
NA,TRBJ2-1,NA,TRBV4-3,TGCGCCAGCAGCCCCTATGTCGTGGCTGAGCAGTTCTTC,CASSPYVVAEQFF
TRBD1,TRBJ2-3,NA,TRBV6-6,TGTGCCAGCAGTCCCCAGGGGGCCAACACAGATACGCAGTATTTT,CASSPQGANTDTQYF
NA,TRBJ2-3,NA,TRBV10-3,TGTGCCATCAGTCCAACCGCCCCAGATACGCAGTATTTT,CAISPTAPDTQYF
NA,TRBJ2-1,few,TRBV29-1,TGCAGCGTTGGGGGGACCAATGAGCAGTTCTTC,CSVGGTNEQFF